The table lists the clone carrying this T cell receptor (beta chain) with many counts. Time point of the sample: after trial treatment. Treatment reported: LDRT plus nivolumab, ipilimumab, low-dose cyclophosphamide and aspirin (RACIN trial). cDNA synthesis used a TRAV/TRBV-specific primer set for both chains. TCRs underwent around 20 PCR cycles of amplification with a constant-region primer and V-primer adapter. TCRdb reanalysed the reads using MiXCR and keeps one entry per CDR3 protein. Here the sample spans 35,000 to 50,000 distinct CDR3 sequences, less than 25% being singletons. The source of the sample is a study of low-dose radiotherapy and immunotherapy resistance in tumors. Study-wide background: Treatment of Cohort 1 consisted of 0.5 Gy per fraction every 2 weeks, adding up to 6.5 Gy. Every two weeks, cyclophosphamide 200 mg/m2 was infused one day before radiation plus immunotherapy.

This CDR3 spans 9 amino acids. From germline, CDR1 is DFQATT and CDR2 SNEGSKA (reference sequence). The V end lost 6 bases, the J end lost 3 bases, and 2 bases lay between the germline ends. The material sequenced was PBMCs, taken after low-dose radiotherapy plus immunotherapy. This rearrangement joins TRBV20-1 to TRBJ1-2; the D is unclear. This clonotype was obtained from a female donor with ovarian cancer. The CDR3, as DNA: TGCAGTGCCGACTATGGCTACACCTTC. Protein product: CSADYGYTF.